The T cell receptor (beta chain) under discussion was sequenced for a study of follicular helper T cells after annual influenza vaccination. Only in-frame clones appear in the TCRdb table, and some are missing; sequencing was by immunoSEQ multiplex PCR. The sample lists 800 to 900 clones, more than 60% occurring once. Details on this clone: Its antigen remains unidentified.

Time point in this sample: 2015-2016 season, pre-vaccination. Vaccine contraindications, substance abuse, HIV/AIDS, active malignancy and active illness excluded donors. Cells are cTfh (non-naive CD4+CXCR5+PD-1+), split by ICOS and CD38 into double-positive or double-negative. Study conclusions and caveats: Yearly vaccinations repeatedly recalled conserved clonotypes in ICOS+CD38+ cTfh. Rare clonotypes were missed; only 10-20% of cells gave TCRB.

Per the germline V gene, CDR1 is MNHNY and CDR2 is SVGAGI (reference sequence). V shed 7 bases and J 6 bases; nucleotides not matched to a gene: 13. The CDR3 covers 15 residues. Specimen: CXCR5+ CD38+ circulating T follicular helper cells from blood, collected on the day of influenza vaccination. Indicated subset: circulating Tfh, non-naive CD4+CXCR5+PD-1+ (ICOS+CD38+ or ICOS-CD38-). The source is an adult who received the influenza vaccine. J is TRBJ2-7 and V is TRBV6-6; TRBD1 matches 9 bases. Here the CDR3 DNA reads TGTGCCAGCAACCCTAACTCCGGGACAGGGCGCGAGCAGTACTTC. The encoded protein is CASNPNSGTGREQYF.